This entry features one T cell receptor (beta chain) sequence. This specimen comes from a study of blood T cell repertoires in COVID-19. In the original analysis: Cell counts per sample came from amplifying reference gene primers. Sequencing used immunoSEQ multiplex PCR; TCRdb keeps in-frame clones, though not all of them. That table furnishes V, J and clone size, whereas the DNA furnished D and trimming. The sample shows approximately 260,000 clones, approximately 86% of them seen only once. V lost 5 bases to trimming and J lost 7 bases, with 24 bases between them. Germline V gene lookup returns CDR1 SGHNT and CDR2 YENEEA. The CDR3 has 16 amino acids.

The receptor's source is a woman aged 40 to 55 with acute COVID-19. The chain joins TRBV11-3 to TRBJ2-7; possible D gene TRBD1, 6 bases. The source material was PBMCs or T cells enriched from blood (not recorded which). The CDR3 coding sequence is TGTGCCAGCAGCCCCTCCCTGGACAGTATTACATGGGAGCAGTACTTC. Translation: CASSPSLDSITWEQYF. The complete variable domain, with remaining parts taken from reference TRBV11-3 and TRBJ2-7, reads EAGVVQSPRYKIIEKKQPVAFWCNPISGHNTLYWYLQNLGQGPELLIRYENEEAVDDSQLPKDRFSAERLKGVDSTLKIQPAELGDSAVYLCASSPSLDSITWEQYFGPGTRLTVT.